Below, 27 T cell receptor beta chains from the same sample are listed, as sequenced in a study of blood T cell repertoires in COVID-19. Generated by immunoSEQ multiplex PCR, the TCRdb table keeps only in-frame clones and is missing some. The sample shows about 270,000 clones, 65% to 90% of them seen only once. Sequencing was carried out using peripheral blood. Receptor source: a woman between 65 and 79 years old with COVID-19, enrolled during active disease.

The genes are TRBV11-2 and TRBJ1-6; perhaps TRBD1 as D (6 bases). Trimming stripped 3 bases from V and 9 bases from J, with 12 bases between. The germline V gene encodes CDR1 SGHAT and CDR2 FQNNGV. This CDR3 spans 14 amino acids. The DNA for the CDR3 is TGTGCCAGCAGCTTTGTAGGGGGGGGTTCACCCCTCCACTTT. Its translation is CASSFVGGGSPLHF.

The V call is TRBV5-6, the J call TRBJ2-1, with D perhaps TRBD2 (6 bases). The germline V gene has CDR1 SGHDT and CDR2 YYEEEE. This CDR3 comprises 13 residues. The germline V and J ends were trimmed by 2 bases and 8 bases, with 11 bases remaining between them. The CDR3 DNA reads TGTGCCAGCAGCTTTCAGGGAGGCGATGAGCAGTTCTTC. Protein: CASSFQGGDEQFF.

As DNA, the CDR3 is TGTGCCACCAGTGATGGGACAGGGGGCCAAGAGACCCAGTACTTC. It yields the protein CATSDGTGGQETQYF. The chain is built from TRBV24-1 and TRBJ2-5, with 11 bases fitting TRBD1. This CDR3 is 15 amino acids long. Germline trimming cut 3 bases from V and 1 base from J; bases unmatched to any gene: 0. Per germline, CDR1 KGHDR and CDR2 SFDVKD.

The CDR3 loop reads CASSVLVRNYEQYF. Written as DNA, the CDR3 is TGTGCCAGCAGTGTACTAGTTCGTAACTACGAGCAGTACTTC. The chain has TRBV6-2 or TRBV6-3 and TRBJ2-7, with D perhaps TRBD2 (5 bases). There are 14 residues in the CDR3. Germline lookup yields CDR1 MNHEY and CDR2 SVGEGT. V dropped 5 bases and J dropped 3 bases, with 14 bases sitting between them.

The chain uses TRBV5-4 and TRBJ2-5; 8 positions match TRBD2. The CDR3 extends over 17 amino acids. In germline, CDR1 is SGHNT, CDR2 YYREEE (reference sequence). The V and J ends lost 4 bases and 1 base, in that order; junction bases with no gene match: 12. The CDR3 nucleotides read TGTGCCAGCAGCAAGAATGGCGGGGGGCCTGCCCAAGAGACCCAGTACTTC. It translates to CASSKNGGGPAQETQYF.

This CDR3 reads CASSYSGTGSSYEQYF. CDR3 nucleotide sequence: TGTGCCAGCAGTTACTCGGGGACAGGGAGCTCCTACGAGCAGTACTTC. The V and J genes are TRBV6-5 and TRBJ2-7; 9 bases agree with TRBD1. Trimming at V came to 0 bases and at J to 0 bases, leaving 3 bases not matched to a gene. Germline CDR1 reads MNHEY; CDR2 reads SVGAGI. The CDR3 is made up of 16 amino acids.

This chain joins TRBV5-4 and TRBJ1-2; D possibly corresponds to TRBD1 (5 bases). V was trimmed by 5 bases and J by 7 bases, leaving 21 bases between them. The CDR3 extends over 15 amino acids. The V gene's germline CDR1 is SGHNT and CDR2 YYREEE (reference sequence). CDR3 in DNA: TGTGCCAGCAGTTCCCCAGGGAAGCCCCCCCCTGGCTACACCTTC. It codes for CASSSPGKPPPGYTF. Variable domain in full (rest from reference TRBV5-4 and TRBJ1-2): ETGVTQSPTHLIKTRGQQVTLRCSSQSGHNTVSWYQQALGQGPQFIFQYYREEENGRGNFPPRFSGLQFPNYSSELNVNALELDDSALYLCASSSPGKPPPGYTFGSGTRLTVV.

This chain uses TRBV7-9 with TRBJ2-2; D call uncertain. Per germline, CDR1 SEHNR and CDR2 FQNEAQ (reference sequence). Trimming removed 5 bases from V and 4 bases from J, with 5 bases in between. The CDR3 spans 12 residues. This CDR3 is CASSPFTGELFF. For the CDR3, the DNA is TGTGCCAGCAGCCCATTCACCGGGGAGCTGTTTTTT.

The chain links TRBV5-1 to TRBJ2-7; D possibly corresponds to TRBD2 (7 bases). The germline gives CDR1 SGHRS, CDR2 YFSETQ. The CDR3 runs 16 residues. V was shortened by 4 bases and J by 0 bases, with 17 bases between the two germline ends. CDR3 nucleotide sequence: TGCGCCAGCAGCCCCAAGGGGGGGGGAAGCTCCTACGAGCAGTACTTC. Its translation is CASSPKGGGSSYEQYF.

The chain carries TRBV12-3 or TRBV12-4 and TRBJ2-6, with no clear D. Trimming removed 6 bases from V and 4 bases from J, with 7 bases in between. This CDR3 contains 13 residues. CDR3 sequence: CASSPEGANVLTF. CDR3 sequence (DNA): TGTGCCAGCAGCCCCGAGGGGGCCAACGTCCTGACTTTC.

The rearrangement joins TRBV30 to TRBJ2-7, with TRBD1 matching over 12 bases. Germline CDR1 reads GTSNPN; CDR2 reads SVGIG (reference sequence). The CDR3 extends over 15 amino acids. After removal of 5 bases from V and 5 bases from J, the junction contained 10 bases not matched to a gene. The CDR3 loop is CAWLPGQGARDEQYF. The CDR3 DNA reads TGTGCCTGGCTTCCGGGACAGGGGGCGAGGGACGAGCAGTACTTC.

The V call is TRBV20-1, the J call TRBJ1-2; no firm D call. The CDR3 extends over 9 amino acids. Germline V gives CDR1 DFQATT, CDR2 SNEGSKA (reference sequence). The CDR3, as DNA: TGCACATCGGACTATGGCTACACCTTC. This translates into CTSDYGYTF.

V usage is TRBV28 and J usage is TRBJ2-7; TRBD2 might be the D (6 bases). The CDR3 is 13 amino acids. The germline V gene has CDR1 MDHEN and CDR2 SYDVKM. Trimming removed 5 bases at V and 0 bases at J, with 8 bases between. CDR3 sequence (DNA): TGTGCCAGCAGTGGGACTGTCTCCTACGAGCAGTACTTC. It codes for CASSGTVSYEQYF.

The gene calls are TRBV12-3 or TRBV12-4 and TRBJ1-2, with D uncertain. The CDR3 consists of 12 residues. The V end was cut by 6 bases, the J end by 2 bases, with 7 bases between. Here the CDR3 DNA reads TGTGCCAGCAGCGCTGAGAACTATGGCTACACCTTC. Its translation is CASSAENYGYTF.

The chain joins TRBV7-9 to TRBJ1-1; D not certain. Germline V gives CDR1 SEHNR, CDR2 FQNEAQ (reference sequence). The CDR3 contains 14 residues. The V and J ends lost 11 bases and 1 base respectively, with 17 bases between them. The chain's CDR3 is CAGIAGSANTEAFF. In nucleotides, the CDR3 is TGTGCCGGAATCGCGGGAAGCGCGAACACTGAAGCTTTCTTT.

The rearrangement uses TRBV5-6 and TRBJ2-4; 11 bases are shared with TRBD2. The CDR3 loop spans 15 amino acids. Germline V gene data show CDR1 as SGHDT and CDR2 as YYEEEE. Trimming cost V 3 bases and J 7 bases; bases outside gene matches: 6. Written as DNA, the CDR3 is TGTGCCAGCAGCTCCCTAGCGGGGGGCAGGAACATTCAGTACTTC. Residues: CASSSLAGGRNIQYF.

The V gene is TRBV27, the J gene TRBJ1-1; TRBD1 matches 10 bases. The germline CDR1 and CDR2 sequences are MNHEY and SMNVEV (reference sequence). After removal of 5 bases from V and 4 bases from J, the junction contained 4 bases not matched to a gene. The CDR3 spans 14 residues. Written as DNA, the CDR3 is TGTGCCAGCAGTCTACGGACAGGGGGCACTGAAGCTTTCTTT. Encoded protein: CASSLRTGGTEAFF.

This rearrangement joins TRBV5-3 to TRBJ1-5; D unresolved. TRBV5-3 falls under the ORF class, with uncertain function. This CDR3 comprises 14 residues. The V end was cut by 4 bases, the J end by 7 bases, with 15 bases between. The CDR3 DNA reads as TGTGCCAGAAGCCTGAAAGTCCCCAGACAGCCCCAGCATTTT. This translates into CARSLKVPRQPQHF.

The chain couples TRBV5-1 to TRBJ2-3; 7 nucleotides line up with TRBD1. This CDR3 has 13 amino acids. The trim removed 2 bases at V and 7 bases at J, leaving 4 bases unmatched. Per the germline V gene, CDR1 is SGHRS and CDR2 is YFSETQ. The CDR3, as DNA: TGCGCCAGCAGCTTTACAGGGGCTCATACGCAGTATTTT. It codes for CASSFTGAHTQYF.

The chain couples TRBV5-1 to TRBJ1-6; 9 nucleotides match TRBD1. The CDR3 is made up of 14 amino acids. Germline CDR1 is SGHRS and CDR2 is YFSETQ. V was pared by 4 bases and J by 10 bases, with 6 bases of the junction left unmatched. CDR3 sequence reads: CASSPGQGGSPLHF. For the CDR3, the DNA is TGCGCCAGCAGCCCGGGACAGGGCGGGTCACCCCTCCACTTT.

The chain recombines TRBV29-1 with TRBJ2-7; a weak D match, TRBD1 (6 bases). Between the trimmed V and J ends, which lost 4 bases and 2 bases, there was a span of 15 bases. The CDR3 has 14 amino acids. Looked up from germline, CDR1 is SQVTM and CDR2 is ANQGSEA. The CDR3 DNA is TGCAGCGTTGGTGCAGGGGTTGCCACCTACGAGCAGTACTTC. This sequence encodes CSVGAGVATYEQYF.

Note on this clone: The identical CDR3 is also encoded by other nucleotide sequences in the sample. The chain is built from TRBV29-1 and TRBJ2-7; possible D gene TRBD2, 5 bases. CDR3 length: 11 amino acids. Trimming took off 4 bases at V and 3 bases at J, with 7 bases between the two ends. Germline loops: CDR1 SQVTM, CDR2 ANQGSEA. In DNA, the CDR3 is TGCAGCGTTGGGGGAGTCTACGAGCAGTACTTC. It is translated as CSVGGVYEQYF.

V gene TRBV2 combines with J gene TRBJ1-1, with no clear D. V was clipped by 8 bases and J by 1 base, with 11 bases between them. Germline V gene data show CDR1 as SNHLY and CDR2 as FYNNEI. The CDR3 totals 13 residues. Here the CDR3 reads CASCREQNTEAFF. CDR3 nucleotides: TGTGCCAGCTGCCGGGAGCAGAACACTGAAGCTTTCTTT.

The rearrangement links TRBV11-2 to TRBJ2-7; 8 bases match TRBD1. Per the germline V gene, CDR1 is SGHAT and CDR2 is FQNNGV. V was pared by 5 bases and J by 2 bases, with 5 bases of the junction left unmatched. The CDR3 length is 14 residues. CDR3 protein: CASSNNRGAYEQYF. The CDR3 nucleotides read TGTGCCAGCAGCAACAACAGGGGGGCCTACGAGCAGTACTTC.

The rearrangement links TRBV30 to TRBJ1-3; TRBD1 aligns across 7 bases. CDR1 GTSNPN and CDR2 SVGIG come from the germline V gene (reference sequence). CDR3 length: 16 residues. J gave up 3 bases and V 3 bases, and 11 bases lay outside the gene matches. The CDR3 sequence: CAWRRGPASIGNTIYF. DNA of the CDR3: TGTGCCTGGAGGAGGGGGCCAGCTTCTATTGGAAACACCATATATTTT.

This chain connects TRBV5-8 to TRBJ2-7, with D possibly TRBD2 on 6 matching bases. V lost 4 bases to trimming and J lost 3 bases, with 14 bases between them. Germline V gives CDR1 SGHTS, CDR2 YDEGEE. The CDR3 covers 14 residues. Written as DNA, the CDR3 is TGTGCCAGCAGCCGGCCGGGACTTGTCTACGAGCAGTACTTC. Translated, it gives CASSRPGLVYEQYF.

The chain is built from TRBV5-1 and TRBJ2-2; 8 positions match TRBD1. Trimming cost V 7 bases and J 4 bases; bases outside gene matches: 3. Germline CDR1 is SGHRS and CDR2 is YFSETQ. CDR3 length: 13 residues. The CDR3, as DNA: TGCGCCAGCGGACAGGGAGGCACCGGGGAGCTGTTTTTT. Its translation: CASGQGGTGELFF.